Listed here are 5 T cell receptor beta chains from one sample, sequenced in a study of blood T cells in healthy people across ages. A second PCR, run for roughly 7 to 12 cycles, used a sample-barcoded 5' primer plus a J-beta primer mix. TCRdb reprocessed the 5' RACE reads via MiXCR and lists one record per CDR3 protein. Among about 1.6 million distinct CDR3 sequences listed, around 35% were seen once. Sequencing used blood. Receptor source: a woman between 25 and 40 years old in good health.

The gene calls are TRBV10-3 and TRBJ1-1; D is ambiguous. The CDR3 covers 13 residues. The V and J ends lost 3 bases and 1 base respectively, with 6 bases between them. Germline-derived CDR1 and CDR2 are ENHRY and SYGVKD. The CDR3 sequence: CAISDRRNTEAFF. DNA for the CDR3: TGTGCCATCAGTGACAGGAGGAACACTGAAGCTTTCTTT.

The rearrangement links TRBV20-1 to TRBJ2-7; possibly TRBD2 for D (6 bases). This CDR3 is built from 15 residues. V was clipped by 0 bases and J by 4 bases, with 16 bases between them. Germline CDR1 DFQATT, CDR2 SNEGSKA (reference sequence). The CDR3 loop is CSARDAGFRLYEQYF. CDR3 DNA sequence: TGCAGTGCTAGAGATGCGGGATTTAGATTATACGAGCAGTACTTC.

This clonotype was seen a few times. The chain employs TRBV20-1 and TRBJ2-7, with TRBD2 identical over 7 bases. Unmatched junction bases numbered 12, after V lost 0 bases and J lost 4 bases. Per germline, CDR1 DFQATT and CDR2 SNEGSKA (reference sequence). This CDR3 spans 16 amino acids. CDR3 DNA: TGCAGTGCTAGAGATTCCCGCGGACTAGTGCCGTACGAGCAGTACTTC. Its protein product is CSARDSRGLVPYEQYF.

The chain has TRBV11-2 and TRBJ2-7, with D perhaps TRBD2 (5 bases). V was pared by 7 bases and J by 4 bases, with 11 bases between. Germline CDR1 and CDR2: SGHAT and FQNNGV. The CDR3 runs to 12 residues. This chain's CDR3 is CASKGPGYEQYF. CDR3 bases: TGTGCCAGCAAGGGCCCGGGATACGAGCAGTACTTC.

The V and J genes are TRBV19 and TRBJ1-5; D is unclear. The germline V gene has CDR1 LNHDA and CDR2 SQIVND (reference sequence). The CDR3 runs 14 residues. Trimming shortened V by 7 bases and J by 0 bases, and 10 bases separated the two germline ends. The CDR3 protein is CASIGGDSNQPQHF. In DNA, the CDR3 is TGTGCCAGTATAGGCGGAGATAGCAATCAGCCCCAGCATTTT.